Below, 10 T cell receptor beta chains from the same sample are listed, as sequenced in a study of blood T cell repertoires in COVID-19. Profiling relied on immunoSEQ multiplex PCR, and the TCRdb table lists in-frame clones only, not all of them. Of 200,000 or so clones listed, about 90% are singletons. The sequenced sample consisted of peripheral blood. The source is a woman between 45 and 60 years old with acute or convalescent COVID-19.

J is TRBJ2-5 and V is TRBV7-9; no reliable D call. CDR3 length: 12 residues. With 5 bases removed from V and 5 bases from J, the gap between germline ends came to 9 bases. Germline CDR1 is SEHNR and CDR2 is FQNEAQ (reference sequence). The chain's CDR3 is CASSNSRETQYF. Written as DNA, the CDR3 is TGTGCCAGCAGCAATAGTCGGGAGACCCAGTACTTC.

J is TRBJ2-1 and V is TRBV3-1 (or the pseudogene TRBV3-2), with 13 bases identical to TRBD2. The V gene end was trimmed by 1 base and the J gene end by 1 base; junction bases not matched to a gene: 1. CDR1 and CDR2 (germline): LGHDT, YNNKEL (reference sequence). The length of the CDR3 is 17 residues. CDR3 in amino acids: CASSQGLAGGSYNEQFF. The CDR3 DNA reads as TGTGCCAGCAGCCAAGGACTAGCGGGGGGTTCCTACAATGAGCAGTTCTTC.

The CDR3 is CASSPITSGLYNEQFF. CDR3 sequence (DNA): TGTGCCAGCTCTCCAATCACTAGCGGCCTTTACAATGAGCAGTTCTTC. This chain links TRBV18 with TRBJ2-1; 8 nucleotides agree with TRBD2. This CDR3 contains 16 residues. The germline V gene has CDR1 KGHSH and CDR2 LQKENI. V lost 6 bases, J lost 4 bases, and 11 bases stayed unmatched. Complete variable domain (other parts from reference TRBV18 and TRBJ2-1): NAGVMQNPRHLVRRRGQEARLRCSPMKGHSHVYWYRQLPEEGLKFMVYLQKENIIDESGMPKERFSAEFPKEGPSILRIQQVVRGDSAAYFCASSPITSGLYNEQFFGPGTRLTVL.

This clone was seen once. The sample holds other DNA sequences that translate to the same CDR3. The rearrangement uses TRBV7-2 and TRBJ2-1; 9 bases align to TRBD2. This CDR3 is built from 17 residues. Germline V gene data show CDR1 as SGHTA and CDR2 as FQGNSA. J was trimmed by 2 bases and V by 2 bases; bases with no gene match: 7. The CDR3 DNA reads TGTGCCAGCAGCTTAATTCGGCTAGCGGGAACCTACAATGAGCAGTTCTTC. This encodes CASSLIRLAGTYNEQFF. Drawing the rest from reference TRBV7-2 and TRBJ2-1, the complete variable domain is GAGVSQSPSNKVTEKGKDVELRCDPISGHTALYWYRQSLGQGLEFLIYFQGNSAPDKSGLPSDRFSAERTGGSVSTLTIQRTQQEDSAVYLCASSLIRLAGTYNEQFFGPGTRLTVL.

The rearrangement joins TRBV6-5 to TRBJ1-2, with a weak D call TRBD1 (5 bases). Trimming pared 2 bases from V and 5 bases from J, leaving 12 bases between. The CDR3 length is 14 residues. Germline V gives CDR1 MNHEY, CDR2 SVGAGI. The chain's CDR3 is CASSYDGTQYGYTF. CDR3 sequence (DNA): TGTGCCAGCAGTTACGACGGGACTCAGTATGGCTACACCTTC.

The J gene is TRBJ2-3, the V gene TRBV24-1, with D possibly being TRBD2 (5 bases). The ends were cut back, 4 bases at V and 3 bases at J, with 13 bases in the middle. CDR1 and CDR2 (germline): KGHDR, SFDVKD. The CDR3 contains 15 residues. The CDR3 sequence: CATSEFGGGTDTQYF. The CDR3 DNA reads as TGTGCCACCAGTGAGTTTGGAGGTGGGACAGATACGCAGTATTTT.

This chain joins TRBV13 and TRBJ1-1; D is unresolved. CDR3 length equals 16 residues. Looked up from germline, CDR1 is PRHDT and CDR2 is FYEKMQ (reference sequence). V was cut by 5 bases and J by 0 bases, with 16 bases left in between. CDR3 amino acids: CASSINVFSLNTEAFF. CDR3 bases: TGTGCCAGCAGCATTAATGTCTTCAGTCTGAACACTGAAGCTTTCTTT. Drawing the rest from reference TRBV13 and TRBJ1-1, the complete variable domain is AAGVIQSPRHLIKEKRETATLKCYPIPRHDTVYWYQQGPGQDPQFLISFYEKMQSDKGSIPDRFSAQQFSDYHSELNMSSLELGDSALYFCASSINVFSLNTEAFFGQGTRLTVV.

The chain is built from TRBV3-1 (or the pseudogene TRBV3-2) and TRBJ1-2, with D possibly being TRBD1 (5 bases). V was shortened by 3 bases and J by 3 bases, with 8 bases between the two germline ends. Germline values: CDR1 LGHDT, CDR2 YNNKEL (reference sequence). CDR3 length: 13 residues. CDR3 sequence: CASSHGGYYGYTF. CDR3 DNA sequence: TGTGCCAGCAGCCACGGGGGGTACTATGGCTACACCTTC.

This chain uses TRBV15 with TRBJ1-2; tentative D call: TRBD1 (5 bases). CDR3 length equals 18 residues. Trimming shortened V by 3 bases and J by 12 bases, and 32 bases separated the two germline ends. Looked up from germline, CDR1 is LNHNV and CDR2 is YYDKDF (reference sequence). The CDR3 region has the DNA TGTGCCACCAGCAGTCGGGCCAGGGAGGTGCGTGCGGATTACCTACACACCTTC. The encoded protein is CATSSRAREVRADYLHTF. Looking up the rest from reference TRBV15 and TRBJ1-2 gives the full variable domain: DAMVIQNPRYQVTQFGKPVTLSCSQTLNHNVMYWYQQKSSQAPKLLFHYYDKDFNNEADTPDNFQSRRPNTSFCFLDIRSPGLGDTAMYLCATSSRAREVRADYLHTFGSGTRLTVV.

The chain links TRBV4-3 to TRBJ1-2; D is undetermined. Trimming stripped 0 bases from V and 4 bases from J, with 12 bases between. From germline, CDR1 is LGHNA and CDR2 YSLEER. The length of the CDR3 is 15 residues. DNA for the CDR3: TGCGCCAGCAGCCAAGACCCGGGTAATAGCTATGGCTACACCTTC. It is translated as CASSQDPGNSYGYTF.